This T cell receptor (beta chain) was identified during a study of beta chain features in type 1 diabetes. In this sample, this clone turned up a few times. The antigen remains unidentified. General study points: TCRB CDR3s were moderately but significantly shorter in Type 1 diabetes patients in all four CD4+ subsets. The study notes PCR might favor shorter templates equally in patients and controls. Whether TCRB rearrangement is influenced by HLA type went unresolved here.

Expressed TCRB transcripts were sequenced after all isolated RNA was converted to cDNA. Clones were sequenced by immunoSEQ multiplex PCR, and TCRdb holds only the in-frame ones, with some missing. The sample has 250,000 to 300,000 clones; around 24% are singletons. The CDR3 runs 12 residues. Trimming removed 5 bases at V and 5 bases at J, with 12 bases between. The germline V gene has CDR1 SQVTM and CDR2 ANQGSEA. The specimen was naive CD4+ T cells from blood. The chain is built from TRBV29-1 and TRBJ1-2; a weak D match, TRBD1 (6 bases). This clonotype was sampled from a woman younger than 45 with type 1 diabetes. The DNA for the CDR3 is TGCAGCGTTAACAGGGATTCATATGGCTACACCTTC. This gives the protein CSVNRDSYGYTF.